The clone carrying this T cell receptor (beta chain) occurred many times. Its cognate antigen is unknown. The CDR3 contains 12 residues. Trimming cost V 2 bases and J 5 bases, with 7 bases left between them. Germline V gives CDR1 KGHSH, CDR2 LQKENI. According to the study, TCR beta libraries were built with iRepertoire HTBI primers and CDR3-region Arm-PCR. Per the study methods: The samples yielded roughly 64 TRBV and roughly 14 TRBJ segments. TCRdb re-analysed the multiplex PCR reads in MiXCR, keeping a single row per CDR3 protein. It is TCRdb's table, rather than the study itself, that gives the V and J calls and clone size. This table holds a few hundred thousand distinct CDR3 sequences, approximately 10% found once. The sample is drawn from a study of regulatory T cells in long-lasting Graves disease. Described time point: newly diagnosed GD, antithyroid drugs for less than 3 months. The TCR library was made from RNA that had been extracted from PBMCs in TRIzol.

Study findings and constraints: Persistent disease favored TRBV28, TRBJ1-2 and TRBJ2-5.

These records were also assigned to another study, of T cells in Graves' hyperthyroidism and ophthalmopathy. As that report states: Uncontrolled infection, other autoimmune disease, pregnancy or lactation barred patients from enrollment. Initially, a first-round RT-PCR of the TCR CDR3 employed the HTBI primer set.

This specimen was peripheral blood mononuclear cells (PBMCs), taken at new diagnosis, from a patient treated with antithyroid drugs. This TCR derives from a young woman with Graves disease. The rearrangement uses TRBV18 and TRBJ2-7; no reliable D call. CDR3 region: CASSPNWDEQYF. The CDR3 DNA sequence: TGTGCCAGCTCACCAAACTGGGACGAGCAGTACTTC.